This is a list of T cell receptor beta chains from one sample in a study of blood T cell repertoires in COVID-19. The repertoire was sequenced with immunoSEQ multiplex PCR; TCRdb's copy has only in-frame clones and lacks some. Among roughly 170,000 clones, around four fifths were seen once, and the ten largest hold about 18%. Specimen: PBMCs or T cells enriched from blood (not recorded which). The source is a woman between 45 and 65 years old who had recovered from COVID-19. Both conserved end residues are part of each CDR3. The order of the fields is V gene, J gene, D gene, clone size, CDR3 protein, CDR3 DNA. D genes are given only for firm matches. Expanded clones get a size class; other rows say once, few or many, or leave the size out.

V gene: TRBV6-2/TRBV6-3; J gene: TRBJ1-6; D gene: NA; clone size: NA; CDR3 protein: CASSSPGTPSF; CDR3 DNA: TGTGCCAGCAGTTCACCCGGGACACCTTCTTTT
V gene: TRBV27; J gene: TRBJ2-1; D gene: TRBD1; clone size: once; CDR3 protein: CASSLGQGIYNEQFF; CDR3 DNA: TGTGCCAGCAGTTTAGGACAGGGAATATACAATGAGCAGTTCTTC
V gene: TRBV5-1; J gene: TRBJ2-1; D gene: NA; clone size: NA; CDR3 protein: CASSLTGRVSVDEQFF; CDR3 DNA: TGCGCCAGCAGCCTAACAGGGAGGGTTAGTGTCGATGAGCAGTTCTTC
V gene: TRBV10-3; J gene: TRBJ2-5; D gene: NA; clone size: NA; CDR3 protein: CAISESSQGGETQYF; CDR3 DNA: TGTGCCATCAGTGAGTCGAGTCAGGGAGGCGAGACCCAGTACTTC
V gene: TRBV4-1; J gene: TRBJ2-1; D gene: TRBD1; clone size: NA; CDR3 protein: CASTWGTGFSGSEQFF; CDR3 DNA: TGCGCCAGCACCTGGGGGACAGGGTTTAGTGGGTCGGAGCAGTTCTTC
V gene: TRBV7-8; J gene: TRBJ1-1; D gene: TRBD1; clone size: NA; CDR3 protein: CASSPNPPAGGFTEAFF; CDR3 DNA: TGTGCCAGCAGCCCTAACCCCCCGGCAGGGGGGTTCACTGAAGCTTTCTTT
V gene: TRBV10-3; J gene: TRBJ2-3; D gene: NA; clone size: NA; CDR3 protein: CAISWRDTQYF; CDR3 DNA: TGTGCCATCAGCTGGAGGGATACGCAGTATTTT
V gene: TRBV29-1; J gene: TRBJ2-2; D gene: NA; clone size: NA; CDR3 protein: CSAQMSGRSTGELFF; CDR3 DNA: TGCAGCGCCCAGATGAGCGGTCGGTCGACCGGGGAGCTGTTTTTT
V gene: TRBV7-9; J gene: TRBJ2-1; D gene: NA; clone size: NA; CDR3 protein: CASMMNNNEQFF; CDR3 DNA: TGTGCCAGCATGATGAACAACAATGAGCAGTTCTTC
V gene: TRBV5-4; J gene: TRBJ2-3; D gene: NA; clone size: NA; CDR3 protein: CASSPPGTPGGTQYF; CDR3 DNA: TGTGCCAGCAGCCCACCAGGGACTCCGGGGGGCACGCAGTATTTT
V gene: TRBV5-1; J gene: TRBJ2-1; D gene: TRBD2; clone size: NA; CDR3 protein: CASSLGTSGRTYNEQFF; CDR3 DNA: TGCGCCAGCAGCTTAGGGACTAGCGGGAGGACCTACAATGAGCAGTTCTTC
V gene: TRBV5-4; J gene: TRBJ2-1; D gene: NA; clone size: NA; CDR3 protein: CASSGGAVSRYNEQFF; CDR3 DNA: TGTGCCAGCAGCGGTGGCGCGGTCTCCCGCTACAATGAGCAGTTCTTC
V gene: TRBV7-2; J gene: TRBJ1-6; D gene: NA; clone size: NA; CDR3 protein: CASSFSNSPLHF; CDR3 DNA: TGTGCCAGCAGCTTCAGTAATTCACCCCTCCACTTT
V gene: TRBV7-9; J gene: TRBJ1-1; D gene: NA; clone size: NA; CDR3 protein: CASSQEANTEAFF; CDR3 DNA: TGTGCCAGCAGCCAAGAAGCGAACACTGAAGCTTTCTTT
V gene: TRBV18; J gene: TRBJ2-5; D gene: TRBD2; clone size: once; CDR3 protein: CASSTSGILETQYF; CDR3 DNA: TGTGCCAGCTCCACTAGCGGGATACTAGAGACCCAGTACTTC
V gene: TRBV28; J gene: TRBJ1-3; D gene: NA; clone size: NA; CDR3 protein: CASSPSVGQGNGNTIYF; CDR3 DNA: TGTGCCAGCAGTCCCTCAGTAGGCCAGGGTAATGGAAACACCATATATTTT
V gene: TRBV5-1; J gene: TRBJ2-1; D gene: TRBD2; clone size: NA; CDR3 protein: CASSSYASGSYNEQFF; CDR3 DNA: TGCGCCAGCAGCTCCTACGCTAGCGGCTCCTACAATGAGCAGTTCTTC
V gene: TRBV29-1; J gene: TRBJ2-1; D gene: NA; clone size: NA; CDR3 protein: CSVEMARRNEQFF; CDR3 DNA: TGCAGCGTTGAGATGGCTAGGCGAAATGAGCAGTTCTTC
V gene: TRBV27; J gene: TRBJ2-1; D gene: TRBD1; clone size: NA; CDR3 protein: CASHRTGILVNEQFF; CDR3 DNA: TGTGCCAGCCATAGGACAGGAATCTTGGTTAATGAGCAGTTCTTC
V gene: TRBV12-5; J gene: TRBJ1-1; D gene: TRBD1; clone size: NA; CDR3 protein: CAKPDRAVLNTEAFF; CDR3 DNA: TGTGCTAAACCCGACAGGGCAGTATTGAACACTGAAGCTTTCTTT
V gene: TRBV5-4; J gene: TRBJ1-1; D gene: NA; clone size: once; CDR3 protein: CASSPQGPMNTEAFF; CDR3 DNA: TGTGCCAGCAGCCCCCAGGGTCCCATGAACACTGAAGCTTTCTTT
V gene: TRBV28; J gene: TRBJ2-2; D gene: NA; clone size: few; CDR3 protein: CASQTITGELFF; CDR3 DNA: TGTGCCAGCCAAACTATCACCGGGGAGCTGTTTTTT
V gene: TRBV5-5; J gene: TRBJ2-7; D gene: TRBD2; clone size: NA; CDR3 protein: CASETSGTPGAYEQYF; CDR3 DNA: TGTGCCAGCGAAACTAGCGGAACCCCGGGGGCCTACGAGCAGTACTTC
V gene: TRBV5-4; J gene: TRBJ2-1; D gene: TRBD2; clone size: few; CDR3 protein: CASSNRGGNNEQFF; CDR3 DNA: TGTGCCAGCAGTAACCGGGGGGGTAACAATGAGCAGTTCTTC
V gene: TRBV18; J gene: TRBJ1-4; D gene: NA; clone size: NA; CDR3 protein: CASSRDITNEKLFF; CDR3 DNA: TGTGCCAGCTCTCGGGACATAACTAATGAAAAACTGTTTTTT
V gene: TRBV7-7; J gene: TRBJ2-7; D gene: TRBD2; clone size: NA; CDR3 protein: CASSTSRGLAGEGQYEQYF; CDR3 DNA: TGTGCCAGCAGCACCAGCCGGGGACTAGCGGGGGAGGGGCAGTACGAGCAGTACTTC
V gene: TRBV6-5; J gene: TRBJ2-2; D gene: NA; clone size: NA; CDR3 protein: CASSYGVGRGTGELFF; CDR3 DNA: TGTGCCAGCAGTTACGGCGTAGGGAGGGGGACCGGGGAGCTGTTTTTT
V gene: TRBV4-1; J gene: TRBJ1-3; D gene: TRBD1; clone size: NA; CDR3 protein: CASSLETGGTGNTIYF; CDR3 DNA: TGCGCCAGCAGCCTCGAGACAGGGGGTACTGGAAACACCATATATTTT
V gene: TRBV11-2; J gene: TRBJ2-7; D gene: NA; clone size: NA; CDR3 protein: CASSFVQQGAYEQYF; CDR3 DNA: TGTGCCAGCAGCTTTGTTCAACAGGGAGCCTACGAGCAGTACTTC
V gene: TRBV30; J gene: TRBJ1-4; D gene: TRBD1; clone size: NA; CDR3 protein: CAWSAGQGAIANEKLFF; CDR3 DNA: TGTGCCTGGAGTGCGGGACAGGGGGCTATAGCTAATGAAAAACTGTTTTTT
V gene: TRBV7-8; J gene: TRBJ1-2; D gene: TRBD1; clone size: NA; CDR3 protein: CASSSIDGTGGLGYTF; CDR3 DNA: TGTGCCAGCAGCTCCATTGACGGGACAGGGGGGCTGGGCTACACCTTC
V gene: TRBV5-4; J gene: TRBJ2-5; D gene: NA; clone size: NA; CDR3 protein: CASSLDFQETQYF; CDR3 DNA: TGTGCCAGCAGCTTAGACTTCCAAGAGACCCAGTACTTC
V gene: TRBV28; J gene: TRBJ1-4; D gene: TRBD1; clone size: NA; CDR3 protein: CASSPTGVYEKLFF; CDR3 DNA: TGTGCCAGCAGTCCTACAGGGGTTTATGAAAAACTGTTTTTT
V gene: TRBV7-9; J gene: TRBJ2-6; D gene: NA; clone size: few; CDR3 protein: CASSGGVSGANVLTF; CDR3 DNA: TGTGCCAGCAGCGGGGGCGTCTCTGGGGCCAACGTCCTGACTTTC
V gene: TRBV28; J gene: TRBJ1-5; D gene: TRBD1; clone size: NA; CDR3 protein: CASSFSTRGDQPQHF; CDR3 DNA: TGTGCCAGCAGTTTTTCAACCAGGGGGGATCAGCCCCAGCATTTT
V gene: TRBV3-1/TRBV3-2; J gene: TRBJ1-1; D gene: TRBD1; clone size: NA; CDR3 protein: CASSPISQGATEAFF; CDR3 DNA: TGTGCCAGCAGCCCCATTTCCCAGGGGGCGACTGAAGCTTTCTTT
V gene: TRBV10-1; J gene: TRBJ2-1; D gene: NA; clone size: few; CDR3 protein: CASSESQGGLDEQFF; CDR3 DNA: TGCGCCAGCAGTGAGTCCCAGGGGGGTCTCGATGAGCAGTTCTTC
V gene: TRBV11-2; J gene: TRBJ2-7; D gene: NA; clone size: NA; CDR3 protein: CASSLAGSHEQYF; CDR3 DNA: TGTGCCAGCAGCTTAGCGGGATCCCACGAGCAGTACTTC
V gene: TRBV9; J gene: TRBJ1-4; D gene: NA; clone size: NA; CDR3 protein: CASSVSRGVEEKLFF; CDR3 DNA: TGTGCCAGCAGCGTCTCCAGGGGAGTTGAGGAAAAACTGTTTTTT
V gene: TRBV7-9; J gene: TRBJ2-5; D gene: TRBD1; clone size: NA; CDR3 protein: CASRGQGRETQYF; CDR3 DNA: TGTGCCAGCAGAGGACAGGGGCGAGAGACCCAGTACTTC
V gene: TRBV6-5; J gene: TRBJ1-2; D gene: TRBD1; clone size: NA; CDR3 protein: CASRMDRGSNYGYTF; CDR3 DNA: TGTGCCAGCAGGATGGACAGGGGGAGTAACTATGGCTACACCTTC
V gene: TRBV7-3; J gene: TRBJ2-3; D gene: TRBD1; clone size: NA; CDR3 protein: CASSFGTEYTQYF; CDR3 DNA: TGTGCCAGCAGCTTTGGGACAGAGTATACGCAGTATTTT
V gene: TRBV6-5; J gene: TRBJ1-5; D gene: NA; clone size: NA; CDR3 protein: CASSYGGSNQPQHF; CDR3 DNA: TGTGCCAGCAGTTACGGCGGGAGCAATCAGCCCCAGCATTTT
V gene: TRBV2; J gene: TRBJ1-5; D gene: NA; clone size: NA; CDR3 protein: CASSPHSPVYSNQPQHF; CDR3 DNA: TGTGCCAGCAGCCCCCACTCGCCCGTATATAGCAATCAGCCCCAGCATTTT
V gene: TRBV7-3; J gene: TRBJ2-7; D gene: TRBD2; clone size: once; CDR3 protein: CASSLSGLQVNEQYF; CDR3 DNA: TGTGCCAGCAGCTTATCGGGACTACAGGTTAACGAGCAGTACTTC
V gene: TRBV28; J gene: TRBJ2-7; D gene: NA; clone size: NA; CDR3 protein: CASSLRQALYF; CDR3 DNA: TGTGCCAGCAGTCTAAGACAGGCCTTGTACTTC
V gene: TRBV4-1; J gene: TRBJ2-3; D gene: NA; clone size: NA; CDR3 protein: CASSQDGLQGTPGTQYF; CDR3 DNA: TGCGCCAGCAGCCAAGACGGGCTGCAGGGCACCCCGGGTACGCAGTATTTT
V gene: TRBV7-9; J gene: TRBJ1-2; D gene: NA; clone size: NA; CDR3 protein: CASSLALGGNTF; CDR3 DNA: TGTGCCAGCAGCTTAGCGCTCGGGGGTAACACCTTC
V gene: TRBV7-2; J gene: TRBJ2-5; D gene: TRBD2; clone size: NA; CDR3 protein: CASSLDAGTSIKTQYF; CDR3 DNA: TGTGCCAGCAGCTTAGATGCCGGGACTAGTATTAAGACCCAGTACTTC
V gene: TRBV5-1; J gene: TRBJ2-7; D gene: TRBD1; clone size: NA; CDR3 protein: CASSWTGDGYEQYF; CDR3 DNA: TGCGCCAGCAGCTGGACAGGGGATGGATACGAGCAGTACTTC
V gene: TRBV7-7; J gene: TRBJ2-1; D gene: TRBD1; clone size: few; CDR3 protein: CASSLGTGVGNEQFF; CDR3 DNA: TGTGCCAGCAGCTTGGGGACAGGGGTCGGCAATGAGCAGTTCTTC
V gene: TRBV2; J gene: TRBJ1-5; D gene: NA; clone size: NA; CDR3 protein: CASSEVGRDQPQHF; CDR3 DNA: TGTGCCAGCAGTGAAGTGGGGCGAGATCAGCCCCAGCATTTT
V gene: TRBV10-1; J gene: TRBJ2-1; D gene: NA; clone size: NA; CDR3 protein: CASSEGEAGLYNEQFF; CDR3 DNA: TGCGCCAGCAGTGAGGGGGAAGCGGGTTTGTACAATGAGCAGTTCTTC
V gene: TRBV27; J gene: TRBJ2-2; D gene: TRBD2; clone size: few; CDR3 protein: CASSFSSGRWITGELFF; CDR3 DNA: TGTGCCAGCAGTTTCTCTAGCGGGAGATGGATCACCGGGGAGCTGTTTTTT
V gene: TRBV18; J gene: TRBJ2-7; D gene: NA; clone size: NA; CDR3 protein: CASSPTGSFEQYF; CDR3 DNA: TGTGCCAGCTCACCAACCGGGAGCTTCGAGCAGTACTTC
V gene: TRBV30; J gene: TRBJ2-7; D gene: NA; clone size: few; CDR3 protein: CAWSSQTYEQYF; CDR3 DNA: TGTGCCTGGAGTTCACAGACCTACGAGCAGTACTTC
V gene: TRBV6-2/TRBV6-3; J gene: TRBJ1-1; D gene: NA; clone size: NA; CDR3 protein: CASSYTRGGRTEAFF; CDR3 DNA: TGTGCCAGCAGTTACACCCGGGGGGGGCGGACTGAAGCTTTCTTT
V gene: TRBV30; J gene: TRBJ2-5; D gene: TRBD2; clone size: few; CDR3 protein: CALRLAGGQETQYF; CDR3 DNA: TGTGCCTTACGACTAGCGGGAGGGCAAGAGACCCAGTACTTC
V gene: TRBV18; J gene: TRBJ2-2; D gene: NA; clone size: NA; CDR3 protein: CASSPVLGGATGELFF; CDR3 DNA: TGTGCCAGCTCACCAGTCCTAGGCGGGGCCACCGGGGAGCTGTTTTTT